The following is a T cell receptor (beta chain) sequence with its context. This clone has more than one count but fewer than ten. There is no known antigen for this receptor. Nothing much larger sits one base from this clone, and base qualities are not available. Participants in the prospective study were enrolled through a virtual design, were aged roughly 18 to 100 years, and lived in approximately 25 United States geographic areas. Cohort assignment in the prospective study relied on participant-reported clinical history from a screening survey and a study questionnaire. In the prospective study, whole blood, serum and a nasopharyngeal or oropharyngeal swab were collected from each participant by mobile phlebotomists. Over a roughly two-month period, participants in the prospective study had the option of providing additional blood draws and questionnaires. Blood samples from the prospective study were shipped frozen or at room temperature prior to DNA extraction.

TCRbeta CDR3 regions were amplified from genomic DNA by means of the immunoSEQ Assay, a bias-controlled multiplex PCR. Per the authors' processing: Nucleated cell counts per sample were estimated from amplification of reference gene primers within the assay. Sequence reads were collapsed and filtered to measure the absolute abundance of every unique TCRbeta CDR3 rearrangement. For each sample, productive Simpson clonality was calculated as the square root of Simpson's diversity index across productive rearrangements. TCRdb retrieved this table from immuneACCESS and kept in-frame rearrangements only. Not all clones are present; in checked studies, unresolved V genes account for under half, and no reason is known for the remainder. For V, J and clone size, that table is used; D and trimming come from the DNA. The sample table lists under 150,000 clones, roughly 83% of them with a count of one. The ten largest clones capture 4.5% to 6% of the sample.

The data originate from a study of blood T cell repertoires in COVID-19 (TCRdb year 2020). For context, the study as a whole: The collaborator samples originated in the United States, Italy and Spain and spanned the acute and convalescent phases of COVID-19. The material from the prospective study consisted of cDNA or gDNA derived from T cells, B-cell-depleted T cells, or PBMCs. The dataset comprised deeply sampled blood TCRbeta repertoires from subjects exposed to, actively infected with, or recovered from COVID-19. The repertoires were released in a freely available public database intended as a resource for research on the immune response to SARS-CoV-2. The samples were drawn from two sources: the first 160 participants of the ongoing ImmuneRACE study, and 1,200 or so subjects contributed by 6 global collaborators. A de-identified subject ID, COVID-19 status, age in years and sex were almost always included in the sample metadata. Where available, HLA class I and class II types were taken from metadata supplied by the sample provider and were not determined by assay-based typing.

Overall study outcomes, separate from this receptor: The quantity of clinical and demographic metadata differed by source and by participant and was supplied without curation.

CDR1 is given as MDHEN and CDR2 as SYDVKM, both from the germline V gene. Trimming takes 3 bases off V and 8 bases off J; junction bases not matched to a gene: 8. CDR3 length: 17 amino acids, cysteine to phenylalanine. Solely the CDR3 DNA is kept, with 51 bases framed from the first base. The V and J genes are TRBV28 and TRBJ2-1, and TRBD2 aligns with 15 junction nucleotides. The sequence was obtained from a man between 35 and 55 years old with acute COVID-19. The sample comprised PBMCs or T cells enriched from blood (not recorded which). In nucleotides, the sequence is TGTGCCAGCAGTTTGATGGGACTAGCGGGAGGATTTGATGAGCAGTTCTTC. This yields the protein CASSLMGLAGGFDEQFF.